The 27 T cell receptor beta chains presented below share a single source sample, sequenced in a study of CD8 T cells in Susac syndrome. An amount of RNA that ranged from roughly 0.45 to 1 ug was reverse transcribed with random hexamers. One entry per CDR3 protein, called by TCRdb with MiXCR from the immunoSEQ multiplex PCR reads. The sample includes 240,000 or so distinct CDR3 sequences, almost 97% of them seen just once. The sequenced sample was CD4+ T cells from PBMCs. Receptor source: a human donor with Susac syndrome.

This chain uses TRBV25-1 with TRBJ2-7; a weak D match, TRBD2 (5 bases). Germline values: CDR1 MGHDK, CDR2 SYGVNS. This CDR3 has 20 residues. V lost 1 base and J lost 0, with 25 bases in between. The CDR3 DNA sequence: TGTGCCAGCAGTGAATGGGTCGGTAGTGGGAGCCTCTCCCGCTCCTACGAGCAGTACTTC. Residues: CASSEWVGSGSLSRSYEQYF.

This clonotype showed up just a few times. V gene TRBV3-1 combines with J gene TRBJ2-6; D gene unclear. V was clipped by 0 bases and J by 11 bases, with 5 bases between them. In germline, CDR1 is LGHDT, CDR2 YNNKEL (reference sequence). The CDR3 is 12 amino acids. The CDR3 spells CASSQDPHVLTF. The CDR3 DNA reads TGTGCCAGCAGCCAAGACCCCCACGTCCTGACTTTC.

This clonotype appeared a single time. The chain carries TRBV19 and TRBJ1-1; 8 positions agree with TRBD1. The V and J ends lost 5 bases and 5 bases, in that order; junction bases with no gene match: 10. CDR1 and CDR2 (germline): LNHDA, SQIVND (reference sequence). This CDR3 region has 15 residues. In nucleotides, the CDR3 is TGTGCCAGTAGTGTATCCGGGACAGGACGGACTGAAGCTTTCTTT. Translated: CASSVSGTGRTEAFF.

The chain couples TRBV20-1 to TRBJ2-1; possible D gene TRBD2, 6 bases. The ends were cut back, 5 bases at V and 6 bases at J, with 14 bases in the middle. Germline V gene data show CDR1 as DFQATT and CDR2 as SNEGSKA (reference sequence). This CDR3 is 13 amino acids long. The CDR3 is CSAQTGESNEQFF. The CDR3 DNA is TGCAGTGCTCAAACGGGAGAATCCAATGAGCAGTTCTTC.

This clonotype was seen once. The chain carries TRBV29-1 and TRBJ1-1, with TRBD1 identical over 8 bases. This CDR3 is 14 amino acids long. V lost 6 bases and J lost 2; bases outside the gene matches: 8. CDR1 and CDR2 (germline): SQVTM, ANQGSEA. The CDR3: CSVKTGAYNTEAFF. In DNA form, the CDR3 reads TGCAGCGTGAAGACAGGGGCCTACAACACTGAAGCTTTCTTT.

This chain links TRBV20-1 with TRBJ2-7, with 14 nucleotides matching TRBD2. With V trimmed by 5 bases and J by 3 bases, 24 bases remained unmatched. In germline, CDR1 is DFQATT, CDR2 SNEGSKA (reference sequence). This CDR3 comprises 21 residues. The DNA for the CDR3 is TGCAGTGCTCCCGCCGGGACTAGCGGGAGATACCTTTTCCTTCGGGACTACGAGCAGTACTTC. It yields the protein CSAPAGTSGRYLFLRDYEQYF.

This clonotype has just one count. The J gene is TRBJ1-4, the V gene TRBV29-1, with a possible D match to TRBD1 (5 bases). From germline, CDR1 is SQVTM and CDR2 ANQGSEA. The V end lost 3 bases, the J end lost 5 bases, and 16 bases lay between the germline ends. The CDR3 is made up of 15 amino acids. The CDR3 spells CSVEGVGQGNEKLFF. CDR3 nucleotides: TGCAGCGTTGAGGGCGTGGGGCAGGGCAATGAAAAACTGTTTTTT.

This CDR3 is CASSLNWAQFF. As DNA, the CDR3 is TGTGCCAGCAGTTTAAATTGGGCGCAGTTCTTC. V and J are TRBV12-3 or TRBV12-4 and TRBJ2-1; D is unclear. V lost 2 bases, J lost 12 bases, and 8 bases lay in between. There are 11 residues in the CDR3.

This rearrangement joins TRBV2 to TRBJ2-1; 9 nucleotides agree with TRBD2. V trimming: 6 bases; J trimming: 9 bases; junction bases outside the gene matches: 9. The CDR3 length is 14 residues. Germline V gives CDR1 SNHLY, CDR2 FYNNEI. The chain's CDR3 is CASRGASGKGEQFF. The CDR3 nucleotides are TGTGCCAGCAGGGGGGCTAGCGGGAAGGGTGAGCAGTTCTTC.

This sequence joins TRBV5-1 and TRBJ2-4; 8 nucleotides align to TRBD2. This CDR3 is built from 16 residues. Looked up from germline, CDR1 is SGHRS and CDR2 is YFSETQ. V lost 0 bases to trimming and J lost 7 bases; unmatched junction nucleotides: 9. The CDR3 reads CASSLAGGGRFNIQYF. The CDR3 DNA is TGCGCCAGCAGCTTGGCCGGTGGCGGGAGGTTTAACATTCAGTACTTC.

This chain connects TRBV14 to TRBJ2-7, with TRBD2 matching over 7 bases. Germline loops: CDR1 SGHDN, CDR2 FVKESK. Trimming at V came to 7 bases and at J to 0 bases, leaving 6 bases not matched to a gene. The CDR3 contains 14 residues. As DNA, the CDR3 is TGTGCCAGCAAAGCGGGATGGAGCTCCTACGAGCAGTACTTC. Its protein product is CASKAGWSSYEQYF.

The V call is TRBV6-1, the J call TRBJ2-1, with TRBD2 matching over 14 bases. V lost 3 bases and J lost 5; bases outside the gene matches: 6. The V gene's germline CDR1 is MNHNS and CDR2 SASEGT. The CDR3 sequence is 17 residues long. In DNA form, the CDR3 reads TGTGCCAGCAGTGACAATCCGGGACTAGCGGGAGACAATGAGCAGTTCTTC. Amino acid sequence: CASSDNPGLAGDNEQFF.

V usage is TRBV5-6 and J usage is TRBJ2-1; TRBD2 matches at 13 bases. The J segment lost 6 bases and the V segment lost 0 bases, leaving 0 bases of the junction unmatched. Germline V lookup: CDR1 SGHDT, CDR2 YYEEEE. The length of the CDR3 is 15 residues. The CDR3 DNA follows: TGTGCCAGCAGCTTGGGGACTAGCGGGAGCAATGAGCAGTTCTTC. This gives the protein CASSLGTSGSNEQFF.

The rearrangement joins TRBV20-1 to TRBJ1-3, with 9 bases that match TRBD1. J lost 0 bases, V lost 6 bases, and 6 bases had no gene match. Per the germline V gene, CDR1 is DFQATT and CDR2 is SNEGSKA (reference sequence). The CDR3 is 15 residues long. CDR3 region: CSARMTGGSGNTIYF. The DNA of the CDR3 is TGCAGTGCGCGAATGACAGGGGGCTCTGGAAACACCATATATTTT.

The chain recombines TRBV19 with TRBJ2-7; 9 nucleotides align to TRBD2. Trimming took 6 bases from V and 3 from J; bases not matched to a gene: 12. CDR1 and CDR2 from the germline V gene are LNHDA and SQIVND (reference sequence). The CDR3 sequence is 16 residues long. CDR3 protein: CASSRRLAEEGYEQYF. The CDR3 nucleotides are TGTGCCAGTAGCAGACGACTAGCGGAAGAGGGCTACGAGCAGTACTTC.

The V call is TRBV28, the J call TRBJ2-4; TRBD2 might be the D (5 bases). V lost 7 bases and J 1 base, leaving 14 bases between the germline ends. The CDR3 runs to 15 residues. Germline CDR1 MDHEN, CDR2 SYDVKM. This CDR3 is CASTPEGSAKNIQYF. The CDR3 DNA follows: TGTGCCAGCACCCCCGAGGGATCGGCCAAAAACATTCAGTACTTC. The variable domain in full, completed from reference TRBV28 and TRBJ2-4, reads DVKVTQSSRYLVKRTGEKVFLECVQDMDHENMFWYRQDPGLGLRLIYFSYDVKMKEKGDIPEGYSVSREKKERFSLILESASTNQTSMYLCASTPEGSAKNIQYFGAGTRLSVL.

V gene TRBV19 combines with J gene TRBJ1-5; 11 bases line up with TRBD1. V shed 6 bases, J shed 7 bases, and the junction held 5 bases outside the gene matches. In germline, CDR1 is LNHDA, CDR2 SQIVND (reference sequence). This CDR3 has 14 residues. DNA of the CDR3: TGTGCCAGTAGCGGACAGGGGGCCTGGCAGCCCCAGCATTTT. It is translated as CASSGQGAWQPQHF.

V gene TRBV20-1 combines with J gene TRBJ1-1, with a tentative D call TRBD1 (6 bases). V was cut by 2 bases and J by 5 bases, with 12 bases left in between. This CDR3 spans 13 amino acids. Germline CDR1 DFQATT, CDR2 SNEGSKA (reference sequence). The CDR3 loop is CSARPGARTEAFF. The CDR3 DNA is TGCAGTGCTAGACCAGGGGCCAGGACTGAAGCTTTCTTT.

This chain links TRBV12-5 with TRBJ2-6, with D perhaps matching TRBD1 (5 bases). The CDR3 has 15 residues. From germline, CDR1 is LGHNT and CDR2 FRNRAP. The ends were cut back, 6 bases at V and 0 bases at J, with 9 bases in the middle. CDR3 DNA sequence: TGTGCTAGTGGGCCGACAGTCTCTGGGGCCAACGTCCTGACTTTC. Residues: CASGPTVSGANVLTF.

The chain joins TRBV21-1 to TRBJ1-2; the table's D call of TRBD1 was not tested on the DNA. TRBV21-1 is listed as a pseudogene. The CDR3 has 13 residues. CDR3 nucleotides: TGTGCCAGCAGCGACAGGGGGCCGAGGGGCTACACCTTC. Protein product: CASSDRGPRGYTF.

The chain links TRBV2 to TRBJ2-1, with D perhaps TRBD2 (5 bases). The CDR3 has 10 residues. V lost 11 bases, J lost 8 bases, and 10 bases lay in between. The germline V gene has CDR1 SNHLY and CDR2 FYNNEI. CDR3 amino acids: CAPSRDEQFF. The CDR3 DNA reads TGTGCCCCCTCGAGGGATGAGCAGTTCTTC. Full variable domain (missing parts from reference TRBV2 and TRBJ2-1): EPEVTQTPSHQVTQMGQEVILRCVPISNHLYFYWYRQILGQKVEFLVSFYNNEISEKSEIFDDQFSVERPDGSNFTLKIRSTKLEDSAMYFCAPSRDEQFFGPGTRLTVL.

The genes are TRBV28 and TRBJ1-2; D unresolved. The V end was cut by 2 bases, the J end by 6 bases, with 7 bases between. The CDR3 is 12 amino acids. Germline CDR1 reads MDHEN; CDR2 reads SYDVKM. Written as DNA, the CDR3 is TGTGCCAGCAGTTTAAACAGCCATGGCTACACCTTC. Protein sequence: CASSLNSHGYTF.

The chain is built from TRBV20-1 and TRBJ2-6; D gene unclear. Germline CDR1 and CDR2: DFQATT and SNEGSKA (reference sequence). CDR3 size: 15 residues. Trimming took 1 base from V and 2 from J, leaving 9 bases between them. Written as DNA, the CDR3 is TGCAGTGCTAGAGCGATCATAACTGGGGCCAACGTCCTGACTTTC. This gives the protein CSARAIITGANVLTF.

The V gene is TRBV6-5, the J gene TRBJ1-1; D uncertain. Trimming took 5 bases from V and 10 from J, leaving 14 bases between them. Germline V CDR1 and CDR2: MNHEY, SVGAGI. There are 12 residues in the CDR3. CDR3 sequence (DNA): TGTGCCAGCAGTGTCGGCGTGGGTACAGCTTTCTTT. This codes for CASSVGVGTAFF.

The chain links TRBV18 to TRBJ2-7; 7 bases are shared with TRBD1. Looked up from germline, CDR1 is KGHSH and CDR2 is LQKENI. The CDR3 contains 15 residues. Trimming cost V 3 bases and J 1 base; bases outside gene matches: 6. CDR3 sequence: CASSPKQGNSYEQYF. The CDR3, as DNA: TGTGCCAGCTCACCTAAACAGGGGAATTCCTACGAGCAGTACTTC.

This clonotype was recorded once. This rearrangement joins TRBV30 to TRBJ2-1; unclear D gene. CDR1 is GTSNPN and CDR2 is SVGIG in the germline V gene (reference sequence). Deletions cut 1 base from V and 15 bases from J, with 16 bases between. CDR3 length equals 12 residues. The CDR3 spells CAWSGAGSLGFF. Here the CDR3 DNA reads TGTGCCTGGAGTGGTGCCGGGTCTCTCGGGTTCTTC.

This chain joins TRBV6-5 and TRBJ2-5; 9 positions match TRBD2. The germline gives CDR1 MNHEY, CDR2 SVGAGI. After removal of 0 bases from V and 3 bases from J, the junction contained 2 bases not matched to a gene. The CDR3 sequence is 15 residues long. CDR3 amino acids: CASSYSSGRKETQYF. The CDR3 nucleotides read TGTGCCAGCAGTTACTCTAGCGGGAGAAAAGAGACCCAGTACTTC.